Following are 30 T cell receptor beta chains from one sample sequenced in a study of cytomegalovirus exposure and HLA in healthy donors. A multiplex PCR was run with 60 Vbeta primers and 13 Jbeta primers. Produced via immunoSEQ multiplex PCR; TCRdb's table is partial and in-frame only. The data show about 94,000 clones, around four fifths seen once. What was sequenced was PBMCs. The receptors shown here come from a male donor in good health and CMV-seronegative.

The chain couples TRBV10-3 to TRBJ2-1; 9 bases align to TRBD1. The V segment lost 5 bases and the J segment 6 bases; nucleotides outside the gene matches: 5. This CDR3 has 14 amino acids. The germline V gene has CDR1 ENHRY and CDR2 SYGVKD. For the CDR3, the DNA is TGTGCCATCAGTACTGGGACAGGGCTCAATGAGCAGTTCTTC. Residues: CAISTGTGLNEQFF.

The chain links TRBV5-1 to TRBJ1-2, with no clear D. This CDR3 contains 13 residues. With 0 bases removed from V and 4 bases from J, the gap between germline ends came to 7 bases. Germline CDR1 is SGHRS and CDR2 is YFSETQ. CDR3 nucleotides: TGCGCCAGCAGCTTGGACCCCAGCTATGGCTACACCTTC. Its translation: CASSLDPSYGYTF.

The J gene is TRBJ1-3, the V gene TRBV6-5; D not certain. This CDR3 comprises 11 residues. Germline CDR1 reads MNHEY; CDR2 reads SVGAGI. Trimming removed 8 bases from V and 8 bases from J, with 10 bases in between. This chain's CDR3 is CASRVRDTIYF. The CDR3 coding sequence is TGTGCCAGCCGGGTTCGAGACACCATATATTTT.

This sequence joins TRBV11-3 and TRBJ2-7, with 7 bases matching TRBD2. The CDR3 runs 14 residues. Germline V gene lookup returns CDR1 SGHNT and CDR2 YENEEA. The trim removed 1 base at V and 0 bases at J, leaving 0 bases unmatched. The CDR3 protein is CASSLAGGSYEQYF. CDR3 nucleotides: TGTGCCAGCAGCTTAGCGGGGGGCTCCTACGAGCAGTACTTC.

Notes on this clone: Its ends do not fully match the called genes, so a read error is possible. The V gene is TRBV7-9, the J gene TRBJ2-1; weak D call: TRBD2 (5 bases). The CDR3 runs to 16 residues. Germline CDR1 and CDR2: SEHNR and FQNEAQ (reference sequence). This chain's CDR3 is CSSSFLWAHPAGEQFF. The CDR3, as DNA: TGTTCCAGCAGCTTTTTATGGGCCCACCCCGCGGGTGAGCAGTTCTTC.

This clone was found once. The chain joins TRBV7-2 to TRBJ2-7; 9 bases fit TRBD2. J was trimmed by 3 bases and V by 1 base; bases with no gene match: 1. The CDR3 covers 14 residues. Germline V CDR1 and CDR2: SGHTA, FQGNSA. This chain's CDR3 is CASSLEAGGYEQYF. DNA of the CDR3: TGTGCCAGCAGCTTAGAAGCGGGGGGCTACGAGCAGTACTTC.

V is TRBV6-5 and J is TRBJ2-5; the D gene is possibly TRBD2 (6 bases). Looked up from germline, CDR1 is MNHEY and CDR2 is SVGAGI. CDR3 size: 15 residues. Deletions cut 0 bases from V and 5 bases from J, with 13 bases between. CDR3 DNA sequence: TGTGCCAGCAGTTACTCGTCCTTCGGAGGGGAGACCCAGTACTTC. It translates to CASSYSSFGGETQYF.

This clone appeared a few times. The gene calls are TRBV28 and TRBJ1-4; D gene uncertain. The germline V and J ends were trimmed by 6 bases and 6 bases, with 14 bases remaining between them. The CDR3 extends over 14 amino acids. Germline lookup yields CDR1 MDHEN and CDR2 SYDVKM. CDR3 region: CASSPLRGDEKLFF. CDR3 sequence (DNA): TGTGCCAGCAGCCCCCTTCGGGGAGATGAAAAACTGTTTTTT.

The chain employs TRBV5-5 and TRBJ1-3; D remains unclear. The germline CDR1 and CDR2 sequences are SGHKS and YYEKEE (reference sequence). The V end lost 9 bases, the J end lost 3 bases, and 7 bases lay between the germline ends. The CDR3 has 11 residues. The CDR3 sequence: CATSRGNTIYF. The CDR3 nucleotides read TGTGCCACCAGTCGTGGAAACACCATATATTTT. Looking up the rest from reference TRBV5-5 and TRBJ1-3 gives the full variable domain: DAGVTQSPTHLIKTRGQQVTLRCSPISGHKSVSWYQQVLGQGPQFIFQYYEKEERGRGNFPDRFSARQFPNYSSELNVNALLLGDSALYLCATSRGNTIYFGEGSWLTVV.

The chain couples TRBV15 to TRBJ1-3; 7 bases fit TRBD1. The V gene end was trimmed by 0 bases and the J gene end by 2 bases; junction bases not matched to a gene: 7. The CDR3 length is 17 residues. In germline, CDR1 is LNHNV, CDR2 YYDKDF (reference sequence). DNA for the CDR3: TGTGCCACCAGCAGAGACTACCCCGGGACAGCTGGAAACACCATATATTTT. Translated, it gives CATSRDYPGTAGNTIYF.

J is TRBJ2-7 and V is TRBV12-5; 7 nucleotides match TRBD1. The CDR3 is made up of 13 amino acids. Trimming took 7 bases from V and 5 from J; bases not matched to a gene: 8. Per the germline V gene, CDR1 is LGHNT and CDR2 is FRNRAP. CDR3: CASAEDRIDEQYF. The CDR3 nucleotides are TGTGCTAGTGCCGAGGACAGGATCGACGAGCAGTACTTC.

The V gene is TRBV7-9, the J gene TRBJ1-1, with 12 bases matching TRBD1. Per the germline V gene, CDR1 is SEHNR and CDR2 is FQNEAQ (reference sequence). Trimming removed 4 bases from V and 6 bases from J; junction bases left unmatched: 12. CDR3 length: 17 residues. The CDR3: CASSSIPGQGARSEAFF. The CDR3 region has the DNA TGTGCCAGCAGCTCCATACCGGGACAGGGGGCGCGGTCTGAAGCTTTCTTT.

This chain connects TRBV7-2 to TRBJ2-5; the D gene is possibly TRBD1 (6 bases). There are 13 residues in the CDR3. Per the germline V gene, CDR1 is SGHTA and CDR2 is FQGNSA. V dropped 9 bases and J dropped 5 bases, with 16 bases sitting between them. CDR3 coding DNA: TGTGCCAGTAGGGGGACGTCTCTCGAGACCCAGTACTTC. Its protein product is CASRGTSLETQYF.

The V gene is TRBV5-6, the J gene TRBJ2-7, with 9 bases aligning to TRBD1. Losses at the gene ends were 2 bases for V and 3 bases for J; bases not matched to a gene: 18. The CDR3 runs 19 residues. The germline V gene encodes CDR1 SGHDT and CDR2 YYEEEE. CDR3 nucleotide sequence: TGTGCCAGCAGCTTAGGGTTGAATCTACAAGGGACAGGGTTCTACGAGCAGTACTTC. Translation: CASSLGLNLQGTGFYEQYF.

The V gene is TRBV5-1, the J gene TRBJ1-3, with D uncertain. The V gene's germline CDR1 is SGHRS and CDR2 YFSETQ. Trimming took off 2 bases at V and 0 bases at J, with 12 bases between the two ends. This CDR3 has 16 residues. The CDR3 here is CASSLLPGNSGNTIYF. CDR3 DNA: TGCGCCAGCAGCTTACTCCCAGGAAACTCTGGAAACACCATATATTTT.

This rearrangement joins TRBV12-5 to TRBJ2-1, with 8 bases lining up with TRBD2. The CDR3 has 17 residues. V was pared by 7 bases and J by 3 bases, with 14 bases of the junction left unmatched. CDR1 LGHNT and CDR2 FRNRAP come from the germline V gene. The chain's CDR3 is CASAPDRSGSLYNEQFF. CDR3 DNA sequence: TGTGCTAGTGCCCCCGATCGGAGCGGGAGTCTCTACAATGAGCAGTTCTTC.

This rearrangement joins TRBV29-1 to TRBJ1-1; D is ambiguous. Trimming cost V 3 bases and J 0 bases, with 8 bases left between them. The germline gives CDR1 SQVTM, CDR2 ANQGSEA. The CDR3 has 13 residues. CDR3 DNA: TGCAGCGTTGAGGTGAGCATGAACACTGAAGCTTTCTTT. It is translated as CSVEVSMNTEAFF.

This clone was observed a single time. The J gene is TRBJ1-1, the V gene TRBV7-2; TRBD1 matches 9 bases. Germline CDR1 SGHTA, CDR2 FQGNSA. This CDR3 is 13 amino acids long. Trimming cost V 5 bases and J 7 bases; bases outside gene matches: 5. The CDR3 here is CASSQQGAIEAFF. The CDR3 coding sequence is TGTGCCAGCAGCCAACAGGGGGCAATTGAAGCTTTCTTT.

The chain is built from TRBV4-1 and TRBJ1-6; 10 nucleotides line up with TRBD1. Trimming removed 2 bases from V and 8 bases from J; junction bases left unmatched: 9. CDR3 length equals 17 residues. The V gene's germline CDR1 is MGHRA and CDR2 YSYEKL. CDR3 sequence reads: CASSQPTSGTGDSPLHF. The DNA of the CDR3 is TGCGCCAGCAGCCAACCTACTTCCGGGACAGGGGATTCACCCCTCCACTTT.

The chain joins TRBV4-3 to TRBJ1-2; 7 nucleotides match TRBD1. J lost 4 bases, V lost 2 bases, and 10 bases had no gene match. Germline lookup yields CDR1 LGHNA and CDR2 YSLEER. This CDR3 is built from 16 residues. The CDR3 coding sequence is TGCGCCAGCAGCCAATCTACAGGGGCCGGGGGCTATGGCTACACCTTC. Translated, it gives CASSQSTGAGGYGYTF.

This clone was recorded a few times. V gene TRBV30 combines with J gene TRBJ2-3; a weak D match, TRBD1 (5 bases). The germline V gene encodes CDR1 GTSNPN and CDR2 SVGIG (reference sequence). The CDR3 loop spans 11 amino acids. Trimming took off 3 bases at V and 6 bases at J, with 7 bases between the two ends. Here the CDR3 DNA reads TGTGCCTGGAGACAGGAGGATACGCAGTATTTT. Protein: CAWRQEDTQYF.

This clone was seen just once. Sequence at one end of the junction differs from germline and may be a read error. The J gene is TRBJ2-6, the V gene TRBV15; TRBD2 is a possible D gene (6 bases). This CDR3 region has 17 residues. CDR1 and CDR2 (germline): LNHNV, YYDKDF (reference sequence). The CDR3 DNA sequence: TGTGCCACCAATCCCTCATGGGGGGAGCCCGGGGCCAACGGCCTGACTTTC. This gives the protein CATNPSWGEPGANGLTF.

In regard to this clone: A far larger clone is just one base off, so this is likely a read error. The same CDR3 arises from other DNA sequences in this sample as well. The V gene is TRBV5-4, the J gene TRBJ2-6, with no clear D. CDR1 is SGHNT and CDR2 is YYREEE in the germline V gene (reference sequence). This CDR3 has 16 residues. Trimming cost V 4 bases and J 0 bases, with 11 bases left between them. The chain's CDR3 is CASSQDSSSGANVLTF. CDR3 in DNA: TGTGCCAGCAGCCAAGATTCGAGCTCTGGGGCCAACGTCCTGACTTTC.

The rearrangement links TRBV18 to TRBJ1-2; 9 bases match TRBD1. The CDR3 extends over 14 amino acids. V lost 6 bases, J lost 4 bases, and 6 bases stayed unmatched. Germline values: CDR1 KGHSH, CDR2 LQKENI. This CDR3 reads CASSGQGSSYGYTF. CDR3 sequence (DNA): TGTGCCAGCTCGGGACAGGGTTCATCCTATGGCTACACCTTC.

Worth noting for this clone: A junction boundary mismatches the germline segment, possibly from a read error. This rearrangement joins TRBV7-9 to TRBJ2-1; D is perhaps TRBD1 or TRBD2 (10 bases each). Germline CDR1 SEHNR, CDR2 FQNEAQ (reference sequence). The CDR3 runs to 19 residues. The CDR3 DNA follows: TGTTCCAGCAGCTCGACAGGGGGCGAGAGCGGGAGGGCCGTGAATGAGCAGTTCTTC. As protein: CSSSSTGGESGRAVNEQFF.

This chain connects TRBV5-5 to TRBJ1-1; the match to TRBD1 covers 8 bases. Looked up from germline, CDR1 is SGHKS and CDR2 is YYEKEE (reference sequence). Trimming took 5 bases from V and 4 from J; bases not matched to a gene: 7. This CDR3 region has 14 residues. The CDR3 reads CASSFTGGSTEAFF. CDR3 coding DNA: TGTGCCAGCAGTTTCACAGGGGGTAGCACTGAAGCTTTCTTT.

The chain employs TRBV7-6 and TRBJ2-7; D is undetermined. This CDR3 is 13 amino acids long. Trimming took 5 bases from V and 7 from J, leaving 15 bases between them. The germline CDR1 and CDR2 sequences are SGHVS and FNYEAQ. The CDR3 reads CASSIQSRYEQYF. DNA of the CDR3: TGTGCCAGCAGCATACAGAGTCGGTATGAGCAGTACTTC. The whole variable domain, filled in from reference TRBV7-6 and TRBJ2-7, reads GAGVSQSPRYKVTKRGQDVALRCDPISGHVSLYWYRQALGQGPEFLTYFNYEAQQDKSGLPNDRFSAERPEGSISTLTIQRTEQRDSAMYRCASSIQSRYEQYFGPGTRLTVT.

Note on this clone: Germline is not matched at one junction end, which may reflect a read error. The V gene is TRBV7-9, the J gene TRBJ1-2; 7 positions agree with TRBD1. From germline, CDR1 is SEHNR and CDR2 FQNEAQ (reference sequence). CDR3 size: 12 residues. Written as DNA, the CDR3 is TGTTCCAGCAGCTCAAGGGGGCTTGGCTACACCTTC. Its protein is CSSSSRGLGYTF.

The rearrangement joins TRBV6-1 to TRBJ1-2; D ambiguous. Deletions cut 7 bases from V and 3 bases from J, with 18 bases between. Germline V gene sequence: CDR1 MNHNS, CDR2 SASEGT. The CDR3 runs 15 residues. Here the CDR3 reads CASTQSGGYDYGYTF. As DNA, the CDR3 is TGTGCCAGCACCCAAAGCGGTGGTTACGACTATGGCTACACCTTC.

The rearrangement uses TRBV4-1 and TRBJ2-7, with no clear D. CDR3 size: 13 residues. Germline V lookup: CDR1 MGHRA, CDR2 YSYEKL. The V and J ends lost 0 bases and 2 bases respectively, with 5 bases between them. The CDR3 reads CASSQDRAYEQYF. Written as DNA, the CDR3 is TGCGCCAGCAGCCAAGACCGGGCCTACGAGCAGTACTTC.